The 18 T cell receptor beta chains below come from one sample, sequenced in a study of cytomegalovirus exposure and HLA in healthy donors. 60 Vbeta and 13 Jbeta primers were used in PCR. Clones were read by immunoSEQ multiplex PCR, and TCRdb kept only the in-frame ones, dropping some. The data contain 170,000 or so clones, around 77% of them singletons. The material sequenced was PBMCs. These receptors were obtained from a woman aged 30 to 39 in good health and CMV-seronegative.

The genes are TRBV5-6 and TRBJ2-3; D not certain. Germline V gene sequence: CDR1 SGHDT, CDR2 YYEEEE. Trimming shortened V by 2 bases and J by 3 bases, and 10 bases separated the two germline ends. The CDR3 runs 14 residues. CDR3 loop: CASSLGAKTDTQYF. For the CDR3, the DNA is TGTGCCAGCAGCTTAGGAGCGAAGACAGATACGCAGTATTTT.

J is TRBJ2-1 and V is TRBV21-1; TRBD2, the table's D call, was not compared with the DNA. TRBV21-1 is a recognized pseudogene. This CDR3 spans 16 amino acids. CDR3 protein: CASSSVAGGPFDEQFF. DNA of the CDR3: TGTGCCAGCAGCTCCGTAGCGGGGGGGCCTTTCGATGAGCAGTTCTTC.

The V gene is TRBV5-6, the J gene TRBJ1-4; D might be TRBD1 (6 bases). The germline V gene encodes CDR1 SGHDT and CDR2 YYEEEE. The CDR3 is 16 residues long. The V end was cut by 0 bases, the J end by 3 bases, with 12 bases between. CDR3 in amino acids: CASSLVGRGANEKLFF. The DNA for the CDR3 is TGTGCCAGCAGCTTGGTAGGCAGGGGCGCTAATGAAAAACTGTTTTTT.

This clone has a handful of counts. CDR3 coding DNA: TGTGCCAGCAGCTTACTCAGGGATGTTGGCATTCAGTACTTC. Protein: CASSLLRDVGIQYF. This chain uses TRBV7-2 with TRBJ2-4, with TRBD1 as a possible D gene (5 bases). Germline CDR1 is SGHTA and CDR2 is FQGNSA. V lost 2 bases, J lost 9 bases, and 14 bases lay in between. The CDR3 loop spans 14 amino acids.

The J gene is TRBJ1-1, the V gene TRBV19; the D is unclear. The CDR3 covers 15 residues. The V gene lost 5 bases and the J gene lost 2 bases, with 15 bases spanning the gap. Germline values: CDR1 LNHDA, CDR2 SQIVND (reference sequence). The CDR3 nucleotides read TGTGCCAGTAGTTACGGCAGGAAAAGCAACACTGAAGCTTTCTTT. This encodes CASSYGRKSNTEAFF. The whole variable domain, remainder taken from reference TRBV19 and TRBJ1-1, is DGGITQSPKYLFRKEGQNVTLSCEQNLNHDAMYWYRQDPGQGLRLIYYSQIVNDFQKGDIAEGYSVSREKKESFPLTVTSAQKNPTAFYLCASSYGRKSNTEAFFGQGTRLTVV.

V is TRBV7-2 and J is TRBJ2-1; TRBD2 matches at 12 bases. The CDR3 is made up of 16 amino acids. CDR1 and CDR2 from the germline V gene are SGHTA and FQGNSA. With V trimmed by 5 bases and J by 9 bases, 11 bases remained unmatched. The CDR3 spells CASSSRLAGEEGEQFF. The CDR3 region has the DNA TGTGCCAGCAGCAGTCGACTAGCGGGGGAAGAGGGTGAGCAGTTCTTC.

This clone showed up just a few times. The chain joins TRBV10-3 to TRBJ1-4; D gene uncertain. Germline V gene lookup returns CDR1 ENHRY and CDR2 SYGVKD. V lost 1 base and J 1 base, leaving 10 bases between the germline ends. CDR3 size: 16 residues. CDR3 DNA: TGTGCCATCAGTGAGTTTTTGATGAGAACTAATGAAAAACTGTTTTTT. This codes for CAISEFLMRTNEKLFF.

The rearrangement joins TRBV6-1 to TRBJ1-4, with a possible D match to TRBD1 (5 bases). The germline gives CDR1 MNHNS, CDR2 SASEGT. V lost 7 bases, J lost 0 bases, and 9 bases lay in between. CDR3 length: 14 residues. In nucleotides, the CDR3 is TGTGCCAGCATGGGGCTTTCAACTAATGAAAAACTGTTTTTT. Translating it yields CASMGLSTNEKLFF.

This chain joins TRBV7-3 and TRBJ2-2; TRBD1 agrees at 8 bases. This CDR3 is 15 amino acids long. The V gene end was trimmed by 6 bases and the J gene end by 4 bases; junction bases not matched to a gene: 7. The germline CDR1 and CDR2 sequences are SGHTA and FQGTGA. The CDR3 sequence: CASRFQGAGTGELFF. DNA for the CDR3: TGTGCCAGCAGGTTCCAGGGGGCGGGCACCGGGGAGCTGTTTTTT.

The chain has TRBV28 and TRBJ2-3; D call uncertain. The CDR3 totals 12 residues. From germline, CDR1 is MDHEN and CDR2 SYDVKM. Trimming stripped 8 bases from V and 2 bases from J, with 8 bases between. The CDR3 here is CASCLPTDTQYF. The CDR3 DNA sequence: TGTGCCAGCTGCCTACCCACAGATACGCAGTATTTT. Looking up the rest from reference TRBV28 and TRBJ2-3 gives the full variable domain: DVKVTQSSRYLVKRTGEKVFLECVQDMDHENMFWYRQDPGLGLRLIYFSYDVKMKEKGDIPEGYSVSREKKERFSLILESASTNQTSMYLCASCLPTDTQYFGPGTRLTVL.

V usage is TRBV28 and J usage is TRBJ1-5; D uncertain. Trimming left V 10 bases short and J 0 bases short, with 10 bases between. Germline V gives CDR1 MDHEN, CDR2 SYDVKM. This CDR3 has 13 amino acids. The CDR3 is CATDILSNQPQHF. The CDR3 DNA reads TGTGCCACCGACATCCTTAGCAATCAGCCCCAGCATTTT.

V usage is TRBV30 and J usage is TRBJ2-7; no clear D. Germline assignment: CDR1 GTSNPN and CDR2 SVGIG (reference sequence). This CDR3 has 11 amino acids. V lost 0 bases to trimming and J lost 5 bases, with 5 bases between them. The CDR3 coding sequence is TGTGCCTGGAGTGTACGGGACGAGCAGTACTTC. Its translation: CAWSVRDEQYF.

The V gene is TRBV7-6, the J gene TRBJ2-1; 8 positions agree with TRBD2. The CDR3 spans 16 residues. Per the germline V gene, CDR1 is SGHVS and CDR2 is FNYEAQ. V dropped 0 bases and J dropped 4; count of bases not matched to a gene: 5. CDR3 sequence reads: CASSLAGVAGYNEQFF. In DNA, the CDR3 is TGTGCCAGCAGCTTAGCGGGCGTAGCGGGGTACAATGAGCAGTTCTTC.

The V gene is TRBV5-5, the J gene TRBJ1-1, with TRBD1 as a possible D gene (6 bases). V gave up 7 bases and J gave up 2 bases, with 9 bases separating them. The germline V gene has CDR1 SGHKS and CDR2 YYEKEE (reference sequence). This CDR3 is built from 12 residues. In DNA, the CDR3 is TGTGCCAGCGGACAGACTAACACTGAAGCTTTCTTT. It yields the protein CASGQTNTEAFF.

The CDR3 DNA reads as TGCGCCAGCAGCTTGGAACAGGGAATAGAAGCTTTCTTT. Translated, it gives CASSLEQGIEAFF. The chain employs TRBV5-1 and TRBJ1-1; D possibly corresponds to TRBD1 (6 bases). CDR3 length: 13 residues. The germline V gene encodes CDR1 SGHRS and CDR2 YFSETQ. The V end was cut by 0 bases, the J end by 8 bases, with 11 bases between.

The V gene is TRBV10-2, the J gene TRBJ1-1; no reliable D call. The V gene's germline CDR1 is WSHSY and CDR2 SAAADI. V was shortened by 7 bases and J by 1 base, with 4 bases between the two germline ends. The CDR3 loop spans 11 amino acids. CDR3 sequence reads: CASKQNTEAFF. The DNA of the CDR3 is TGCGCCAGCAAACAGAACACTGAAGCTTTCTTT.

The chain employs TRBV29-1 and TRBJ1-1; unclear D gene. Trimming cost V 6 bases and J 2 bases, with 7 bases left between them. The CDR3 consists of 11 residues. Germline lookup yields CDR1 SQVTM and CDR2 ANQGSEA. CDR3 sequence: CSVEGNTEAFF. DNA of the CDR3: TGCAGCGTGGAGGGTAACACTGAAGCTTTCTTT.

The V gene is TRBV2, the J gene TRBJ2-5; tentative D call: TRBD1 (5 bases). The J call may be wrong; the DNA end is better matched by TRBJ2-7. CDR3 size: 15 residues. The germline V gene encodes CDR1 SNHLY and CDR2 FYNNEI. The CDR3 bases are TGTGCCAGCCGGAGATACAGGCTCCCTTCCTACGAGCAGTACTTC. It specifies CASRRYRLPSYEQYF.